These 28 T cell receptor beta chains came from one sample sequenced in a study of post-analysis software for immune sequencing data. Unique molecular identifiers were present in the TCR beta cDNA libraries. TCRdb re-called the PCR reads through MiXCR, storing one row per CDR3 protein. Of around 400,000 distinct CDR3 sequences in the sample, more than 30% were seen once. These receptors' antigens are unknown. The study's findings and limits: A few TRBV segments appeared more often in patients than in controls, and TRBV5-6, TRBV5-1 and TRBV20-1 were among these.

Sequencing input: blood. The receptors were sampled from a girl under 10 years old with multiple sclerosis.

This clonotype was found many times. The genes are TRBV20-1 and TRBJ2-3; perhaps TRBD2 as D (7 bases). This CDR3 region has 14 residues. Looked up from germline, CDR1 is DFQATT and CDR2 is SNEGSKA (reference sequence). With 0 bases removed from V and 3 bases from J, the gap between germline ends came to 10 bases. The CDR3, as DNA: TGCAGTGCTAGAGAAGGGGGAGGGACAGATACGCAGTATTTT. Protein sequence: CSAREGGGTDTQYF.

The J gene is TRBJ2-2, the V gene TRBV6-2 or TRBV6-3, with D maybe TRBD1 (5 bases). Germline loops: CDR1 MNHEY, CDR2 SVGEGT. V dropped 7 bases and J dropped 4 bases, with 13 bases sitting between them. CDR3 size: 14 residues. CDR3 nucleotides: TGTGCCAGCACCGAGTTGGGGCGCACCGGGGAGCTGTTTTTT. It specifies CASTELGRTGELFF.

The chain is built from TRBV12-3 or TRBV12-4 and TRBJ1-4, with TRBD1 identical over 7 bases. This CDR3 spans 15 amino acids. V gave up 7 bases and J gave up 4 bases; unmatched junction bases: 9. CDR3 protein: CASNARQGLNEKLFF. DNA of the CDR3: TGTGCCAGCAATGCACGACAGGGACTTAATGAAAAACTGTTTTTT.

The chain couples TRBV20-1 to TRBJ2-2; 11 nucleotides align to TRBD1. V trimming: 0 bases; J trimming: 8 bases; junction bases outside the gene matches: 5. Germline V gene data show CDR1 as DFQATT and CDR2 as SNEGSKA (reference sequence). This CDR3 has 15 amino acids. CDR3: CSARDWDRGSGELFF. The CDR3 nucleotides are TGCAGTGCTAGAGACTGGGACAGGGGGTCTGGGGAGCTGTTTTTT.

The genes are TRBV4-1 and TRBJ1-5; D perhaps matches TRBD1 (6 bases). The germline CDR1 and CDR2 sequences are MGHRA and YSYEKL. The CDR3 is 14 amino acids. V shed 6 bases and J shed 3 bases, with 12 bases lying between them. The CDR3 nucleotides read TGCGCCAGCAGGCCGACAGGCGCCAATCAGCCCCAGCATTTT. Its protein product is CASRPTGANQPQHF.

The chain carries TRBV18 and TRBJ2-5; D remains unclear. The V gene's germline CDR1 is KGHSH and CDR2 LQKENI. The ends were cut back, 3 bases at V and 0 bases at J, with 11 bases in the middle. This CDR3 is 15 amino acids long. DNA of the CDR3: TGTGCCAGCTCACCGAGCATAATCAACCAAGAGACCCAGTACTTC. It encodes CASSPSIINQETQYF.

J is TRBJ2-7 and V is TRBV7-2; 7 nucleotides align to TRBD1. The CDR3 has 15 amino acids. Germline V lookup: CDR1 SGHTA, CDR2 FQGNSA. The V segment lost 5 bases and the J segment 5 bases; nucleotides outside the gene matches: 12. CDR3 amino acids: CASSPRQGWRDEQYF. In nucleotides, the CDR3 is TGTGCCAGCAGCCCCCGACAGGGCTGGCGGGACGAGCAGTACTTC.

In this sample, this clonotype turned up a few times. The chain joins TRBV12-3 or TRBV12-4 to TRBJ1-6, with D unclear. V gave up 5 bases and J gave up 8 bases, with 13 bases separating them. The CDR3 extends over 14 amino acids. The CDR3 sequence is CASSVGILDSPLHF. The CDR3 DNA follows: TGTGCCAGCAGTGTAGGGATATTGGATTCACCCCTCCACTTT.

The chain uses TRBV11-3 and TRBJ2-5; tentative D call: TRBD1 (5 bases). V shed 1 base and J shed 5 bases, with 14 bases lying between them. The CDR3 runs to 15 residues. The germline CDR1 and CDR2 sequences are SGHNT and YENEEA. The CDR3, as DNA: TGTGCCAGCAGCTTAGGCCTCGGCAGGGCGGAGACCCAGTACTTC. Translation: CASSLGLGRAETQYF.

V and J are TRBV11-1 and TRBJ2-7; the match to TRBD1 covers 9 bases. The junction had 12 bases not matched to a gene; V was cut back by 5 bases and J by 4 bases. Germline CDR1 SGHAT, CDR2 FQDESV (reference sequence). CDR3 length equals 16 residues. In nucleotides, the CDR3 is TGTGCCAGCAGCATGGACAGGGGAGCCAGGGGTTACGAGCAGTACTTC. It codes for CASSMDRGARGYEQYF.

The genes are TRBV6-5 and TRBJ1-2; 7 nucleotides agree with TRBD1. From germline, CDR1 is MNHEY and CDR2 SVGAGI. Unmatched junction bases numbered 10, after V lost 5 bases and J lost 4 bases. The CDR3 length is 15 residues. CDR3: CASSTLQGTSYGYTF. The CDR3 DNA is TGTGCCAGCAGTACCCTACAGGGGACATCCTATGGCTACACCTTC.

The chain uses TRBV5-1 and TRBJ2-1; 10 bases match TRBD2. CDR1 is SGHRS and CDR2 is YFSETQ in the germline V gene. This CDR3 spans 16 amino acids. With 5 bases clipped from V and 8 bases from J, the junction kept 13 bases outside the gene matches. In DNA, the CDR3 is TGCGCCAGCAGAAAATTTGGACTAGCGGAAGTATATGAGCAGTTCTTC. Translating gives CASRKFGLAEVYEQFF.

CDR3 residues: CASSPGQGADQPQHF. DNA for the CDR3: TGCGCCAGCAGTCCGGGACAGGGGGCTGATCAGCCCCAGCATTTT. The chain has TRBV10-1 and TRBJ1-5; 12 nucleotides agree with TRBD1. The germline V gene encodes CDR1 WNHNN and CDR2 SYGVQD (reference sequence). This CDR3 is built from 15 residues. The trim removed 5 bases at V and 5 bases at J, leaving 4 bases unmatched.

This clonotype occurred a few times. The chain uses TRBV7-2 and TRBJ2-7; TRBD2 aligns across 11 bases. The V and J ends lost 4 bases and 4 bases, in that order; junction bases with no gene match: 6. This CDR3 has 15 residues. Germline CDR1 reads SGHTA; CDR2 reads FQGNSA. The CDR3 bases are TGTGCCAGCAGCTATAGCGGGAGGGGGTTGTACGAGCAGTACTTC. Its translation is CASSYSGRGLYEQYF.

This clonotype has more than one count but fewer than ten. The CDR3 DNA is TGTGCCATCAGTGAAGGACTAGCGGAAAATGAGCAGTTCTTC. It codes for CAISEGLAENEQFF. The chain recombines TRBV10-3 with TRBJ2-1, with 10 bases lining up with TRBD2. CDR3 size: 14 residues. Trimming cost V 3 bases and J 7 bases; bases outside gene matches: 3. Germline CDR1 and CDR2: ENHRY and SYGVKD.

The sample holds a few counts of this clonotype. An end of the junction differs from the germline gene, which may be a read error. V usage is TRBV20-1 and J usage is TRBJ1-6, with TRBD1 matching over 8 bases. The CDR3 totals 14 residues. CDR1 is DFQATT and CDR2 is SNEGSKA in the germline V gene (reference sequence). The DNA of the CDR3 is TGCAGTGCTAGCACAGGGGGGATGAATTCACCCCCCCACTTT. Translated: CSASTGGMNSPPHF.

This clonotype has just a few counts. This rearrangement joins TRBV5-8 to TRBJ2-1; D gene ambiguous. Trimming removed 7 bases at V and 1 base at J, with 15 bases between. From germline, CDR1 is SGHTS and CDR2 YDEGEE. CDR3 length: 15 residues. This CDR3 is CASCIGGTSYNEQFF. The CDR3 DNA is TGTGCCAGCTGCATTGGTGGTACATCCTACAATGAGCAGTTCTTC. The full variable domain, completed using reference TRBV5-8 and TRBJ2-1, is EAGVTQSPTHLIKTRGQQATLRCSPISGHTSVYWYQQALGLGLQFLLWYDEGEERNRGNFPPRFSGRQFPNYSSELNVNALELEDSALYLCASCIGGTSYNEQFFGPGTRLTVL.

The V call is TRBV4-2, the J call TRBJ2-3; 10 bases match TRBD1. Trimming took 3 bases from V and 3 from J; bases not matched to a gene: 3. The germline CDR1 and CDR2 sequences are LGHNA and YNFKEQ. This CDR3 comprises 15 residues. The CDR3 DNA is TGTGCCAGCAGCCAGCTGGGACAGGGGACAGATACGCAGTATTTT. Protein sequence: CASSQLGQGTDTQYF.

This clonotype was counted many times. The chain links TRBV6-5 to TRBJ2-5, with D tentatively TRBD1 (6 bases). The CDR3 is made up of 15 amino acids. Germline V gene lookup returns CDR1 MNHEY and CDR2 SVGAGI. Deletions cut 3 bases from V and 0 bases from J, with 11 bases between. CDR3 residues: CASSYYGQHQETQYF. The CDR3 DNA reads as TGTGCCAGCAGTTATTACGGACAGCACCAAGAGACCCAGTACTTC.

There are a few counts of this clonotype. This chain joins TRBV27 and TRBJ2-1, with D perhaps TRBD1 (6 bases). V was trimmed by 4 bases and J by 3 bases, leaving 10 bases between them. The CDR3 has 14 amino acids. Germline CDR1 and CDR2: MNHEY and SMNVEV (reference sequence). For the CDR3, the DNA is TGTGCCAGCAGTTCCTCGGACAGCTACAATGAGCAGTTCTTC. This gives the protein CASSSSDSYNEQFF.

The rearrangement uses TRBV7-9 and TRBJ2-4; 9 bases match TRBD1. The end of the DNA fits TRBJ2-7 better, so the J call may be wrong. Germline V lookup: CDR1 SEHNR, CDR2 FQNEAQ (reference sequence). The CDR3 has 15 residues. For the CDR3, the DNA is TGTGCCAGCAGCTTACCACGGGACAGGGTGGGCGAGCAGTACTTC. Its translation: CASSLPRDRVGEQYF.

This clonotype has a single count. CDR3 protein: CASRRDLTLDEQFF. The CDR3 DNA sequence: TGTGCCAGCAGGAGGGACTTAACATTGGATGAGCAGTTCTTC. J is TRBJ2-1 and V is TRBV2; possible D gene TRBD2, 6 bases. V shed 6 bases and J shed 8 bases, with 17 bases lying between them. The germline gives CDR1 SNHLY, CDR2 FYNNEI. This CDR3 is built from 14 residues.

Worth noting for this clonotype: The junction and the germline gene differ at one end; a read error may be behind it. The chain carries TRBV15 and TRBJ1-1; weak D call: TRBD1 (5 bases). This CDR3 comprises 18 residues. Germline CDR1 is LNHNV and CDR2 is YYDKDF (reference sequence). The CDR3 DNA follows: TGTGCCACCAGCAGAGATTATGGGCCGGGACTTATGAACACTGTAGCTTTCTTT. Translating gives CATSRDYGPGLMNTVAFF. Variable domain in full (rest from reference TRBV15 and TRBJ1-1): DAMVIQNPRYQVTQFGKPVTLSCSQTLNHNVMYWYQQKSSQAPKLLFHYYDKDFNNEADTPDNFQSRRPNTSFCFLDIRSPGLGDTAMYLCATSRDYGPGLMNTVAFFGQGTRLTVV.

The chain links TRBV28 to TRBJ2-7; possible D gene TRBD2, 5 bases. Germline V gene sequence: CDR1 MDHEN, CDR2 SYDVKM. CDR3 length equals 13 residues. The V end lost 8 bases, the J end lost 2 bases, and 13 bases lay between the germline ends. The CDR3, as DNA: TGTGCCAGCCGAAACGGGGAGCCCTACGAGCAGTACTTC. This translates into CASRNGEPYEQYF.

In its sample, this clonotype was seen a few times. The junction departs from the called germline gene at one end, perhaps through a read error. The gene calls are TRBV5-1 and TRBJ1-1, with D unresolved. CDR1 SGHRS and CDR2 YFSETQ come from the germline V gene. The CDR3 is 15 residues long. CDR3 protein: CVSSFDPNMNTEAFF. The CDR3 nucleotides read TGCGTCAGCAGCTTCGATCCCAACATGAACACTGAAGCTTTCTTT.

This clonotype was observed a handful of times. V is TRBV20-1 and J is TRBJ2-5; D is perhaps TRBD1 (6 bases). Germline V gives CDR1 DFQATT, CDR2 SNEGSKA (reference sequence). Trimming pared 6 bases from V and 2 bases from J, leaving 19 bases between. The CDR3 has 15 amino acids. The CDR3: CSAYPLIQGQETQYF. In nucleotides, the CDR3 is TGCAGTGCCTACCCGTTAATCCAGGGGCAAGAGACCCAGTACTTC.

This clonotype was detected only a few times. At one end, the junction sequence differs from germline, possibly due to a read error. V is TRBV4-1 and J is TRBJ2-5, with D hard to call. Germline V CDR1 and CDR2: MGHRA, YSYEKL. This CDR3 has 14 amino acids. CDR3 residues: CVSSQDPGQETQYF. The DNA of the CDR3 is TGCGTCAGCAGCCAAGATCCAGGACAAGAGACCCAGTACTTC.

The chain employs TRBV5-1 and TRBJ2-5; 7 positions agree with TRBD1. The J call is uncertain, as TRBJ2-7 better fits the DNA end. The CDR3 consists of 16 residues. CDR1 SGHRS and CDR2 YFSETQ come from the germline V gene. CDR3: CASSASRDRFSYEQYF. Written as DNA, the CDR3 is TGCGCCAGCAGCGCGTCCCGGGACAGATTCTCCTACGAGCAGTACTTC.